These 11 T cell receptor beta chains were all obtained from the same sample, sequenced in a study of T cell responses to AZD1222 COVID-19 vaccine. Clones were read by immunoSEQ multiplex PCR, and TCRdb kept only the in-frame ones, dropping some. The sample has about 140,000 clones. The material sequenced was peripheral blood. These receptors were obtained from an adult in good health.

The chain couples TRBV19 to TRBJ2-1, with 11 bases that match TRBD2. This CDR3 region has 15 residues. Trimming at V came to 5 bases and at J to 9 bases, leaving 9 bases not matched to a gene. Germline V CDR1 and CDR2: LNHDA, SQIVND (reference sequence). CDR3 sequence: CASSSVAGGPFEQFF. The CDR3 nucleotides are TGTGCCAGTAGTTCAGTAGCGGGGGGGCCTTTTGAGCAGTTCTTC.

The rearrangement joins TRBV11-2 to TRBJ1-6; no firm D call. The length of the CDR3 is 13 residues. Trimming pared 1 base from V and 6 bases from J, leaving 4 bases between. Per the germline V gene, CDR1 is SGHAT and CDR2 is FQNNGV. CDR3 nucleotide sequence: TGTGCCAGCAGCTTAGCCCCTAATTCACCCCTCCACTTT. This gives the protein CASSLAPNSPLHF.

The V gene is TRBV5-6, the J gene TRBJ1-1, with a possible D match to TRBD1 (6 bases). The V end was cut by 5 bases, the J end by 4 bases, with 21 bases between. CDR1 and CDR2 (germline): SGHDT, YYEEEE. This CDR3 comprises 16 residues. CDR3 DNA sequence: TGTGCCAGCAGTATCGGAGGGGGGAAAAAAGGCACTGAAGCTTTCTTT. This sequence encodes CASSIGGGKKGTEAFF. Full variable domain (outside the CDR3, taken from reference TRBV5-6 and TRBJ1-1): DAGVTQSPTHLIKTRGQQVTLRCSPKSGHDTVSWYQQALGQGPQFIFQYYEEEERQRGNFPDRFSGHQFPNYSSELNVNALLLGDSALYLCASSIGGGKKGTEAFFGQGTRLTVV.

V usage is TRBV14 and J usage is TRBJ2-7; D call uncertain. Germline V lookup: CDR1 SGHDN, CDR2 FVKESK. The CDR3 runs 11 residues. Trimming pared 7 bases from V and 5 bases from J, leaving 9 bases between. CDR3 amino acids: CASTRTNEQYF. The CDR3 coding sequence is TGTGCCAGCACCAGGACCAACGAGCAGTACTTC. Full variable domain (remainder filled in from reference TRBV14 and TRBJ2-7): EAGVTQFPSHSVIEKGQTVTLRCDPISGHDNLYWYRRVMGKEIKFLLHFVKESKQDESGMPNNRFLAERTGGTYSTLKVQPAELEDSGVYFCASTRTNEQYFGPGTRLTVT.

The rearrangement links TRBV6-5 to TRBJ1-1; 9 bases agree with TRBD1. Germline CDR1 and CDR2: MNHEY and SVGAGI. Trimming took 11 bases from V and 1 from J; bases not matched to a gene: 5. The CDR3 totals 13 residues. The CDR3 bases are TGTGCCTGTTGGGACAGGGCGAACACTGAAGCTTTCTTT. Encoded protein: CACWDRANTEAFF.

This rearrangement joins TRBV2 to TRBJ1-4; no clear D gene. The CDR3 runs to 13 residues. Germline CDR1 is SNHLY and CDR2 is FYNNEI. Trimming stripped 6 bases from V and 1 base from J, with 6 bases between. The chain's CDR3 is CASRTGTNEKLFF. The CDR3 DNA sequence: TGTGCCAGCAGGACGGGAACTAATGAAAAACTGTTTTTT.

The chain recombines TRBV6-6 with TRBJ2-5; TRBD2 matches 10 bases. Per germline, CDR1 MNHNY and CDR2 SVGAGI (reference sequence). The CDR3 length is 18 residues. V trimming: 5 bases; J trimming: 5 bases; junction bases outside the gene matches: 17. CDR3 bases: TGTGCCAGCAGTCCTCTTGGTAGCGGGGGGCCCTTGGGGGAGACCCAGTACTTC. It encodes CASSPLGSGGPLGETQYF.

The chain uses TRBV19 and TRBJ1-6; the D gene is possibly TRBD1 (6 bases). Trimming stripped 3 bases from V and 9 bases from J, with 15 bases between. CDR3 length: 15 residues. Germline assignment: CDR1 LNHDA and CDR2 SQIVND (reference sequence). In DNA, the CDR3 is TGTGCCAGTAGTATTGGAGGCAGGGGAGGTTCACCCCTCCACTTT. Protein: CASSIGGRGGSPLHF. The variable domain in full, with the rest retrieved from reference TRBV19 and TRBJ1-6, is DGGITQSPKYLFRKEGQNVTLSCEQNLNHDAMYWYRQDPGQGLRLIYYSQIVNDFQKGDIAEGYSVSREKKESFPLTVTSAQKNPTAFYLCASSIGGRGGSPLHFGNGTRLTVT.

Comment on this clone: Other DNA sequences within the sample encode an identical CDR3. The chain employs TRBV5-6 and TRBJ2-3, with 10 bases lining up with TRBD1. CDR1 and CDR2 (germline): SGHDT, YYEEEE. V shed 4 bases, J shed 0 bases, and the junction held 2 bases outside the gene matches. The CDR3 loop spans 15 amino acids. DNA for the CDR3: TGTGCCAGCAGCCCGACAGGGGGCAGCACAGATACGCAGTATTTT. Encoded protein: CASSPTGGSTDTQYF.

This sequence joins TRBV19 and TRBJ2-7; no clear D gene. The V gene's germline CDR1 is LNHDA and CDR2 SQIVND (reference sequence). Trimming left V 5 bases short and J 5 bases short, with 19 bases between. The CDR3 extends over 15 amino acids. The CDR3 is CASSYMDGPRNEQYF. The CDR3 region has the DNA TGTGCCAGTAGTTACATGGACGGGCCCCGGAACGAGCAGTACTTC.

The chain links TRBV4-1 to TRBJ2-3, with 8 bases fitting TRBD2. This CDR3 region has 15 residues. V was pared by 0 bases and J by 4 bases, with 3 bases of the junction left unmatched. CDR1 is MGHRA, CDR2 YSYEKL, per germline. The CDR3 DNA is TGCGCCAGCAGCCAAGAAGGTAGCGGGGCAGATACGCAGTATTTT. This codes for CASSQEGSGADTQYF.